The 32 T cell receptor beta chains in this list originate from one sample, sequenced in a study of T cell repertoires in cytomegalovirus infection. No antigen is known for these receptors. TCRdb independently ran MiXCR on the reads; one entry per CDR3 protein. This sample carries hundreds of thousands of distinct CDR3 sequences, roughly 42% of them seen once, and the ten largest clones take around 45%. Sample: cultured PBMCs, taken from culture after CMV antigen stimulation. The receptors were gathered from a human donor in good health (CMV status not recorded). Some clones in this sample may be carry-over from other donors' samples.

This clonotype was seen a handful of times. The rearrangement links TRBV19 to TRBJ2-2; D perhaps matches TRBD2 (9 bases). Trimming left V 10 bases short and J 4 bases short, with 19 bases between. Germline CDR1 LNHDA, CDR2 SQIVND (reference sequence). The length of the CDR3 is 15 residues. The CDR3 sequence: CATRTGRGGTGELFF. The CDR3, as DNA: TGTGCCACGCGGACAGGGCGGGGGGGCACCGGGGAGCTGTTTTTT. The variable domain in full, with the rest retrieved from reference TRBV19 and TRBJ2-2, is DGGITQSPKYLFRKEGQNVTLSCEQNLNHDAMYWYRQDPGQGLRLIYYSQIVNDFQKGDIAEGYSVSREKKESFPLTVTSAQKNPTAFYLCATRTGRGGTGELFFGEGSRLTVL.

The rearrangement uses TRBV7-9 and TRBJ1-6; D possibly corresponds to TRBD1 (6 bases). The CDR3 is 15 amino acids. The germline V gene encodes CDR1 SEHNR and CDR2 FQNEAQ (reference sequence). Trimming removed 2 bases at V and 9 bases at J, with 14 bases between. CDR3 amino acids: CASSLIGGAGSPLHF. As DNA, the CDR3 is TGTGCCAGCAGCTTAATTGGGGGCGCAGGTTCACCCCTCCACTTT.

The CDR3 region has the DNA TGTGCCAGCAGCCTACTAGCGGGAGAGCTCGATGAGCAGTTCTTC. This encodes CASSLLAGELDEQFF. This chain connects TRBV7-8 to TRBJ2-1; TRBD2 aligns across 11 bases. Germline V gene lookup returns CDR1 SGHVS and CDR2 FQNEAQ. The V gene end was trimmed by 5 bases and the J gene end by 8 bases; junction bases not matched to a gene: 8. The CDR3 covers 15 residues.

This clonotype occurred a few times. The CDR3 bases are TGTGCCAGCAGCTTAGGGGCGGGAGGGCCCGGTGAGCAGTTCTTC. It is translated as CASSLGAGGPGEQFF. J is TRBJ2-1 and V is TRBV7-2; TRBD2 agrees at 9 bases. Germline-derived CDR1 and CDR2 are SGHTA and FQGNSA. V shed 1 base and J 9 bases; nucleotides not matched to a gene: 7. CDR3 length: 15 residues.

This chain links TRBV12-3 or TRBV12-4 with TRBJ2-2; D call uncertain. V was pared by 6 bases and J by 0 bases, with 11 bases between. The CDR3 has 15 residues. CDR3: CASSTRLANTGELFF. The CDR3 coding sequence is TGTGCCAGCAGCACAAGATTGGCGAACACCGGGGAGCTGTTTTTT.

The chain combines TRBV7-2 with TRBJ1-4; D is uncertain. CDR1 SGHTA and CDR2 FQGNSA come from the germline V gene. The V end lost 2 bases, the J end lost 4 bases, and 11 bases lay between the germline ends. This CDR3 has 15 residues. CDR3 bases: TGTGCCAGCAGCTTACATGGAGTGGGTAATGAAAAACTGTTTTTT. This codes for CASSLHGVGNEKLFF.

V usage is TRBV20-1 and J usage is TRBJ2-7; TRBD1 is a possible D gene (5 bases). V was shortened by 6 bases and J by 2 bases, with 11 bases between the two germline ends. Germline CDR1 and CDR2: DFQATT and SNEGSKA (reference sequence). The CDR3 loop spans 12 amino acids. CDR3 sequence reads: CSAHWTTYEQYF. For the CDR3, the DNA is TGCAGTGCCCACTGGACAACCTACGAGCAGTACTTC.

This chain joins TRBV7-9 and TRBJ2-3, with 11 bases identical to TRBD2. CDR1 is SEHNR, CDR2 FQNEAQ, per germline (reference sequence). The trim removed 4 bases at V and 0 bases at J, leaving 15 bases unmatched. The length of the CDR3 is 20 residues. The DNA for the CDR3 is TGTGCCAGCAGCTCCCCTTCCGGACTAGCGGGTCCCACCAGCACAGATACGCAGTATTTT. Translated, it gives CASSSPSGLAGPTSTDTQYF.

There are many counts of this clonotype. The chain is built from TRBV7-6 and TRBJ2-2; TRBD1 might be the D (5 bases). Looked up from germline, CDR1 is SGHVS and CDR2 is FNYEAQ. CDR3 size: 15 residues. The V end lost 2 bases, the J end lost 7 bases, and 14 bases lay between the germline ends. The chain's CDR3 is CASSLPQDLGGELFF. The CDR3 region has the DNA TGTGCCAGCAGCTTACCACAGGATCTTGGCGGGGAGCTGTTTTTT. Full variable domain (remainder filled in from reference TRBV7-6 and TRBJ2-2): GAGVSQSPRYKVTKRGQDVALRCDPISGHVSLYWYRQALGQGPEFLTYFNYEAQQDKSGLPNDRFSAERPEGSISTLTIQRTEQRDSAMYRCASSLPQDLGGELFFGEGSRLTVL.

In DNA form, the CDR3 reads TGTGCCAGTAGTATAGACACTCTCATAGCCAAAAACATTCAGTACTTC. Its translation is CASSIDTLIAKNIQYF. The J gene is TRBJ2-4, the V gene TRBV19; D gene ambiguous. The CDR3 sequence is 16 residues long. Germline V gives CDR1 LNHDA, CDR2 SQIVND (reference sequence). Trimming took off 0 bases at V and 0 bases at J, with 9 bases between the two ends.

V and J are TRBV4-1 and TRBJ1-3; perhaps TRBD1 as D (6 bases). The V gene's germline CDR1 is MGHRA and CDR2 YSYEKL. CDR3 length: 15 amino acids. V was clipped by 1 base and J by 3 bases, with 10 bases between them. In DNA, the CDR3 is TGCGCCAGCAGCCAAGCTTACAGGGTTGGAAACACCATATATTTT. Translated: CASSQAYRVGNTIYF.

V usage is TRBV12-3 or TRBV12-4 and J usage is TRBJ2-7; D tentatively fits TRBD1 or TRBD2 (6 bases each). This CDR3 is built from 15 residues. V lost 4 bases, J lost 4 bases, and 17 bases lay in between. CDR3 in DNA: TGTGCCAGCAGTTACGGACTGCAGGGGAGGTACGAGCAGTACTTC. This sequence encodes CASSYGLQGRYEQYF.

In nucleotides, the CDR3 is TGTGCCAGCACCAAGGGAGGCGACACTGAAGCTTTCTTT. This translates into CASTKGGDTEAFF. The gene calls are TRBV7-9 and TRBJ1-1; D is unresolved. The V gene lost 7 bases and the J gene lost 3 bases, with 12 bases spanning the gap. The CDR3 runs to 13 residues. Looked up from germline, CDR1 is SEHNR and CDR2 is FQNEAQ (reference sequence).

This clonotype has a handful of counts. V and J are TRBV6-2 or TRBV6-3 and TRBJ2-3, with 8 bases lining up with TRBD1. The CDR3 has 16 residues. Per germline, CDR1 MNHEY and CDR2 SVGEGT. The trim removed 0 bases at V and 2 bases at J, leaving 4 bases unmatched. Here the CDR3 reads CASSYSDRDLTDTQYF. In DNA, the CDR3 is TGTGCCAGCAGTTACTCGGACAGGGACCTCACAGATACGCAGTATTTT.

The chain combines TRBV15 with TRBJ1-4, with TRBD1 as a possible D gene (5 bases). In germline, CDR1 is LNHNV, CDR2 YYDKDF (reference sequence). Trimming shortened V by 2 bases and J by 2 bases, and 12 bases separated the two germline ends. The CDR3 has 16 amino acids. The CDR3 DNA follows: TGTGCCACCAGCAGAACCAAGACAGCGACTAATGAAAAACTGTTTTTT. Protein product: CATSRTKTATNEKLFF.

This clonotype has a single count. The chain recombines TRBV3-1 with TRBJ1-1, with D possibly being TRBD1 (5 bases). V lost 1 base and J lost 0, with 15 bases in between. Germline V gene data show CDR1 as LGHDT and CDR2 as YNNKEL (reference sequence). The CDR3 runs to 17 residues. CDR3 nucleotide sequence: TGTGCCAGCAGCCAAGTCGGCAGGGATTTTATGAACACTGAAGCTTTCTTT. Amino acid sequence: CASSQVGRDFMNTEAFF.

The chain has TRBV12-3 or TRBV12-4 and TRBJ2-7; D unresolved. Trimming left V 7 bases short and J 1 base short, with 11 bases between. The CDR3 has 13 residues. Here the CDR3 reads CASTSSASYEQYF. As DNA, the CDR3 is TGTGCCAGCACTTCCAGCGCATCCTACGAGCAGTACTTC.

CDR3: CAIGPHREGGNEQFF. The CDR3 nucleotides read TGTGCCATCGGGCCCCACAGGGAAGGGGGCAATGAGCAGTTCTTC. This chain joins TRBV10-3 and TRBJ2-1; possible D gene TRBD1, 6 bases. The V end lost 8 bases, the J end lost 6 bases, and 20 bases lay between the germline ends. Germline V gene sequence: CDR1 ENHRY, CDR2 SYGVKD. The CDR3 is 15 amino acids.

The table lists this clonotype with a few counts. V usage is TRBV7-2 and J usage is TRBJ1-4, with TRBD1 matching 7 bases. Germline-derived CDR1 and CDR2 are SGHTA and FQGNSA. This CDR3 is built from 16 residues. Trimming at V came to 4 bases and at J to 8 bases, leaving 13 bases not matched to a gene. The CDR3 region is CASSSGTATVYEKLFF. The DNA of the CDR3 is TGTGCCAGCAGCTCAGGGACAGCCACCGTTTACGAAAAACTGTTTTTT. Supplemented by reference TRBV7-2 and TRBJ1-4, the full variable domain reads GAGVSQSPSNKVTEKGKDVELRCDPISGHTALYWYRQSLGQGLEFLIYFQGNSAPDKSGLPSDRFSAERTGGSVSTLTIQRTQQEDSAVYLCASSSGTATVYEKLFFGSGTQLSVL.

The V and J genes are TRBV12-3 or TRBV12-4 and TRBJ1-1; the D gene is possibly TRBD1 (6 bases). The ends were cut back, 6 bases at V and 1 base at J, with 12 bases in the middle. The CDR3 contains 14 residues. The CDR3 DNA reads TGTGCCAGCAGGACGGGACACCAGAACACTGAAGCTTTCTTT. Encoded protein: CASRTGHQNTEAFF.

This chain links TRBV6-2 or TRBV6-3 with TRBJ2-1; D is unresolved. The CDR3 runs to 11 residues. CDR1 is MNHEY and CDR2 is SVGEGT in the germline V gene. V dropped 10 bases and J dropped 6 bases, with 10 bases sitting between them. CDR3 sequence reads: CATRRGNEQFF. The CDR3, as DNA: TGTGCCACCCGACGCGGCAATGAGCAGTTCTTC.

The rearrangement links TRBV7-2 to TRBJ2-3; possibly TRBD1 for D (6 bases). The CDR3 has 16 residues. The V gene lost 6 bases and the J gene lost 3 bases, with 19 bases spanning the gap. CDR1 and CDR2 from the germline V gene are SGHTA and FQGNSA. The CDR3 nucleotides are TGTGCCAGCAGTCAGCAGGGGAGCGGTAGGACAGATACGCAGTATTTT. It codes for CASSQQGSGRTDTQYF.

This clonotype was observed a handful of times. The chain carries TRBV5-1 and TRBJ2-1; D gene ambiguous. In germline, CDR1 is SGHRS, CDR2 YFSETQ. This CDR3 has 14 amino acids. V lost 1 base, J lost 3 bases, and 8 bases lay in between. The CDR3 protein is CASSLTLIYNEQFF. In DNA form, the CDR3 reads TGCGCCAGCAGCTTGACGCTAATCTACAATGAGCAGTTCTTC.

The chain joins TRBV7-6 to TRBJ1-1, with D uncertain. Trimming removed 3 bases at V and 6 bases at J, with 20 bases between. The CDR3 sequence is 16 residues long. Germline V gene sequence: CDR1 SGHVS, CDR2 FNYEAQ. CDR3 residues: CASSFRPVALDSEAFF. The CDR3 nucleotides read TGTGCCAGCAGCTTTAGACCGGTGGCCCTGGACTCTGAAGCTTTCTTT.

This clonotype occurred many times. V gene TRBV7-2 combines with J gene TRBJ1-1, with D maybe TRBD1 (5 bases). Trimming took off 4 bases at V and 6 bases at J, with 15 bases between the two ends. This CDR3 is 14 amino acids long. The germline CDR1 and CDR2 sequences are SGHTA and FQGNSA. The CDR3 is CASSSTVRRAEAFF. For the CDR3, the DNA is TGTGCCAGCAGCTCGACAGTAAGAAGGGCTGAAGCTTTCTTT.

The chain employs TRBV28 and TRBJ2-7, with D perhaps being TRBD1 or TRBD2 (5 bases each). V was pared by 4 bases and J by 0 bases, with 19 bases between. The germline gives CDR1 MDHEN, CDR2 SYDVKM. This CDR3 has 17 residues. CDR3 sequence: CASSSLPGTRSSYEQYF. The CDR3 nucleotides read TGTGCCAGCAGTTCCCTTCCCGGGACCCGGAGCTCCTACGAGCAGTACTTC.

This CDR3 is CASSYLEAVNTEAFF. In DNA form, the CDR3 reads TGTGCCAGCAGTTACCTCGAGGCTGTTAACACTGAAGCTTTCTTT. This rearrangement joins TRBV6-5 to TRBJ1-1, with D unclear. The CDR3 has 15 residues. Germline V gene lookup returns CDR1 MNHEY and CDR2 SVGAGI. Trimming removed 2 bases at V and 2 bases at J, with 12 bases between.

This clonotype appeared many times. This chain connects TRBV7-2 to TRBJ2-6, with a possible D match to TRBD2 (6 bases). The CDR3 sequence is 17 residues long. V was shortened by 2 bases and J by 0 bases, with 11 bases between the two germline ends. CDR1 is SGHTA, CDR2 FQGNSA, per germline. This CDR3 is CASSLFGGTSGANVLTF. The CDR3 region has the DNA TGTGCCAGCAGCTTATTTGGGGGGACCTCTGGGGCCAACGTCCTGACTTTC.

In its sample, this clonotype was seen once. The rearrangement joins TRBV10-3 to TRBJ1-1; 9 nucleotides agree with TRBD1. Germline lookup yields CDR1 ENHRY and CDR2 SYGVKD. V was clipped by 7 bases and J by 2 bases; unmatched bases: 5. The CDR3 is made up of 14 amino acids. CDR3 coding DNA: TGTGCCATCAACCCGGGACAGGGTAACACTGAAGCTTTCTTT. This codes for CAINPGQGNTEAFF.

The V gene is TRBV5-4, the J gene TRBJ2-1; D may be TRBD2 (6 bases). V was trimmed by 4 bases and J by 6 bases, leaving 14 bases between them. The CDR3 has 14 amino acids. Germline CDR1 and CDR2: SGHNT and YYREEE (reference sequence). CDR3 protein: CASSPGGLGNEQFF. For the CDR3, the DNA is TGTGCCAGCAGCCCCGGAGGGTTGGGCAATGAGCAGTTCTTC.

This rearrangement joins TRBV7-2 to TRBJ2-2, with unresolved D. Trimming shortened V by 5 bases and J by 8 bases, and 15 bases separated the two germline ends. The CDR3 extends over 14 amino acids. Germline V CDR1 and CDR2: SGHTA, FQGNSA. The CDR3 DNA is TGTGCCAGCAGCGCCGACCCGTTTTCAGGGGAGCTGTTTTTT. Translated, it gives CASSADPFSGELFF.

V gene TRBV2 combines with J gene TRBJ1-1, with TRBD1 matching 7 bases. The CDR3 sequence is 16 residues long. Germline lookup yields CDR1 SNHLY and CDR2 FYNNEI. J was trimmed by 4 bases and V by 1 base; bases with no gene match: 9. CDR3 in DNA: TGTGCCAGCAGTGAAGGGGGGACAGCCCATCTCACTGAAGCTTTCTTT. The encoded protein is CASSEGGTAHLTEAFF.